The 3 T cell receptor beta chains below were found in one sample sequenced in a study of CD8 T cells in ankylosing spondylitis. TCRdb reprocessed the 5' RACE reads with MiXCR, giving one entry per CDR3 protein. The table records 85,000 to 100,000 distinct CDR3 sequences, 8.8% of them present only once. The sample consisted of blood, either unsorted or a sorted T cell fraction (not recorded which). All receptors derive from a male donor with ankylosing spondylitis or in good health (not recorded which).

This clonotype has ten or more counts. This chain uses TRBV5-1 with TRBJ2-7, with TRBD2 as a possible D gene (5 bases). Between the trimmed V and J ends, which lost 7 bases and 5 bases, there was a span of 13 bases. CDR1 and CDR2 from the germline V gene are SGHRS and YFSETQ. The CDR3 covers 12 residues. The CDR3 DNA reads TGCGCCAGCCGCGAGGGCCGAAACGAGCAGTACTTC. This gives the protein CASREGRNEQYF.

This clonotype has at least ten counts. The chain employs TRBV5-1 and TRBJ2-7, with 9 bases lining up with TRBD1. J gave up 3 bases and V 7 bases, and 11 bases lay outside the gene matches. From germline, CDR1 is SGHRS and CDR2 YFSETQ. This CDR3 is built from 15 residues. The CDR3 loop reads CASLRQGGRYYEQYF. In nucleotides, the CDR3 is TGCGCCAGCCTTCGACAGGGGGGACGTTACTACGAGCAGTACTTC.

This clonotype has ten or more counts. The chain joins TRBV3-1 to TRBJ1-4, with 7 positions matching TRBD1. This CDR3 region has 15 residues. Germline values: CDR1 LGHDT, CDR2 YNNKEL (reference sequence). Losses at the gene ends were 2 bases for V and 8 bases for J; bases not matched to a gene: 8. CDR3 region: CASSQSRGGNEKLFF. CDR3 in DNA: TGTGCCAGCAGCCAATCCCGAGGGGGCAACGAAAAACTGTTTTTT. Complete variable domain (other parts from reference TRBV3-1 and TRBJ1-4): DTAVSQTPKYLVTQMGNDKSIKCEQNLGHDTMYWYKQDSKKFLKIMFSYNNKELIINETVPNRFSPKSPDKAHLNLHINSLELGDSAVYFCASSQSRGGNEKLFFGSGTQLSVL.